This T cell receptor beta chain was identified in a study of patients and donors after allogeneic stem cell transplantation. This clonotype has at least ten counts. TCRdb re-analysed the RT-PCR reads in MiXCR, keeping a single row per CDR3 protein. The data contain tens of thousands of distinct CDR3 sequences, nearly 7% of them singletons. The sequence was obtained from a human donor who was either an allogeneic HSCT recipient or a stem cell or donor lymphocyte infusion donor (not recorded which). It is not recorded whose cells these are; they may come from a transplant donor. Sequences were obtained from blood, either unsorted or a sorted T cell fraction (not recorded which).

CDR3 in amino acids: CASSQVRGSQETQYF. In nucleotides, the CDR3 is TGTGCCAGCAGCCAAGTCCGGGGTTCCCAAGAGACCCAGTACTTC. This chain links TRBV3-1 with TRBJ2-5; the D gene is possibly TRBD2 (5 bases). V was shortened by 1 base and J by 1 base, with 10 bases between the two germline ends. Germline V gene lookup returns CDR1 LGHDT and CDR2 YNNKEL (reference sequence). The CDR3 has 15 residues.